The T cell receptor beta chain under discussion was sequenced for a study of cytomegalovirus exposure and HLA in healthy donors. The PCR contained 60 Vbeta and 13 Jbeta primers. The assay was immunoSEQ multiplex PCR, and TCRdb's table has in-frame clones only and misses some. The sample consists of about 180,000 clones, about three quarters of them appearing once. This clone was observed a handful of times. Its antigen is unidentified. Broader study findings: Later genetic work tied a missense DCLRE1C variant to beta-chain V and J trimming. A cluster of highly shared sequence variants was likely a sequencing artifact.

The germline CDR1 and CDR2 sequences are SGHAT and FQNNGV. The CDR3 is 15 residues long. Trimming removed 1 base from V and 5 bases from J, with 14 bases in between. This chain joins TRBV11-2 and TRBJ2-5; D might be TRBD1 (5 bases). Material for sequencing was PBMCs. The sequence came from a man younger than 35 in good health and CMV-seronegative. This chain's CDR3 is CASSLVRGWSETQYF. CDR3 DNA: TGTGCCAGCAGCTTAGTTAGGGGTTGGTCGGAGACCCAGTACTTC.